A selection of T cell receptor beta chains follows, all from one sample in a study of T cells in Graves' hyperthyroidism and ophthalmopathy. From the multiplex PCR reads, TCRdb called clonotypes with MiXCR, one entry per CDR3 protein. The sample shows approximately 610,000 distinct CDR3 sequences, over 12% of them seen only once. Sequenced material: blood. The receptors were gathered from a woman aged 40 to 49 with Graves' ophthalmopathy. CDR3s include the opening cysteine and the closing phenylalanine or tryptophan. Fields, in order: V gene, clone size, D gene, J gene, CDR3 DNA, CDR3 protein. The D gene is left open where the match is weak. Some rows have no size entry. The others give once, few or many, or a class for an expanded clone.

TRBV15	many	NA	TRBJ2-6	TGTGCCACCAGCCCCGGACGGCACAGCTCTGGGGCCAACGTCCTGACTTTC	CATSPGRHSSGANVLTF
TRBV6-1	many	NA	TRBJ1-5	TGTGCCAGCAGTGAGATGGGCCAGGCAAATCAGCCCCAGCATTTT	CASSEMGQANQPQHF
TRBV29-1	many	NA	TRBJ2-7	TGCAGCGTTGCTGTGGGGACCGGGGTATTCGAGCAGTACTTC	CSVAVGTGVFEQYF
TRBV5-1	many	TRBD1	TRBJ2-7	TGCGCCAGCAGCTCACCGGGACAGGGGTTAGGCGAGCAGTACTTC	CASSSPGQGLGEQYF
TRBV4-2	NA	TRBD2	TRBJ2-2	TGTGCCAGCAGCCAGGGACTAGCGGGAGTTGACACCGGGGAGCTGTTTTTT	CASSQGLAGVDTGELFF
TRBV27	many	TRBD1	TRBJ2-7	TGTGCCAGCAGGGGACAGGGGTTCGGTGGACTATACTACGAGCAGTACTTC	CASRGQGFGGLYYEQYF
TRBV12-3/TRBV12-4	many	TRBD2	TRBJ2-5	TGTGCCAGCGGGACCCTAGCGGGAGTATCCGAGACCCAGTACTTC	CASGTLAGVSETQYF
TRBV2	many	TRBD1	TRBJ2-5	TGTGCCAGCAGTCACAGGGGTTCCGAGACCCAGTACTTC	CASSHRGSETQYF
TRBV6-2/TRBV6-3	many	NA	TRBJ2-5	TGTGCCAGCAGTCTGGACGAAGCTGTAAAGACCCAGTACTTC	CASSLDEAVKTQYF
TRBV19	many	NA	TRBJ1-1	TGTGCCAGTAGTACCGTCGTCTACACTGAAGCTTTCTTT	CASSTVVYTEAFF
TRBV7-2	NA	NA	TRBJ2-7	TGTGCCAGCAGCTACTCGCAGGGCAGTCCGTACTTC	CASSYSQGSPYF
TRBV29-1	many	NA	TRBJ2-5	TGCAGCCACTCAATGAGCGTGGATGAGACCCAGTACTTC	CSHSMSVDETQYF
TRBV12-3/TRBV12-4	NA	TRBD2	TRBJ2-7	TGTGCCAGCAGTATAGGACTAGCTAACGAGCAGTACTTC	CASSIGLANEQYF
TRBV11-2	many	NA	TRBJ2-7	TGTGCCAGCAGCGCACCAGGGGTCTCATCCTACGAGCAGTACTTC	CASSAPGVSSYEQYF
TRBV7-3	many	NA	TRBJ2-2	TGTGCCAGCAGCCCCCGGGTCTCAACCGGGGAGCTGTTTTTT	CASSPRVSTGELFF
TRBV6-1	NA	TRBD1	TRBJ2-7	TGTGCCAGCAAGCCCGCCGGGACAGACTACGAGCAGTACTTC	CASKPAGTDYEQYF
TRBV2	many	TRBD1	TRBJ1-1	TGTGCCAGCTATTTGGACAGGGCTTACACTGAAGCTTTCTTT	CASYLDRAYTEAFF
TRBV6-5	many	TRBD2	TRBJ2-7	TGTGCCAGCAGGGGGACTAGCGTCCGTTCCTACGAGCAGTACTTC	CASRGTSVRSYEQYF
TRBV6-2/TRBV6-3	NA	NA	TRBJ2-7	TGTGCCAGCACCCAGCCGGGACATCTTTCCTACGAGCAGTACTTC	CASTQPGHLSYEQYF
TRBV3-1	NA	NA	TRBJ1-2	TGTGCCAGCAGCGTCCAGGCTGGGGTTGGCTATGGCTACACCTTC	CASSVQAGVGYGYTF
TRBV12-3/TRBV12-4	many	NA	TRBJ1-1	TGTGCCAGCAGTTTAATGACGACCACTGAAGCTTTCTTT	CASSLMTTTEAFF
TRBV19	many	NA	TRBJ1-1	TGTGCCAGTAGTTCATGGACAGCGAACACTGAAGCTTTCTTT	CASSSWTANTEAFF
TRBV28	many	TRBD2	TRBJ2-2	TGTGCCAGCAGCCGACGAGCGGGGGCGGGCACCGGGGAGCTGTTTTTT	CASSRRAGAGTGELFF
TRBV12-3/TRBV12-4	few	NA	TRBJ2-3	TGTGCCAGCAGTCCCGGACCGGCGGGTACGCAGTATTTT	CASSPGPAGTQYF
TRBV6-5	many	NA	TRBJ2-7	TGTGCCAGCAGTTACTCGGACAGATACGAGCAGTACTTC	CASSYSDRYEQYF
TRBV20-1	few	TRBD2	TRBJ2-2	TGCAGTGCTAGAGTGGGAGCTAGCGGGAGCGGCACCGGGGAGCTGTTTTTT	CSARVGASGSGTGELFF
TRBV25-1	many	NA	TRBJ2-2	TGTGCCAGCAGTAAATCCGGGACCGGCACCGGGGAGCTGTTTTTT	CASSKSGTGTGELFF
TRBV7-3	many	NA	TRBJ2-5	TGTGCCAGCAGCCCTACCGGTGAAGAAGGGACCCAGTACTTC	CASSPTGEEGTQYF
TRBV6-1	many	TRBD2	TRBJ2-7	TGTGCCAGCAGCATAGCGGGAGGCTACGAGCAGTACTTC	CASSIAGGYEQYF
TRBV30	few	NA	TRBJ2-5	TGTGCCTGGAGTGTACCTGGGCAGGGAGCGACCCAGTACTTC	CAWSVPGQGATQYF
TRBV19	many	NA	TRBJ2-5	TGTGCCAGTAGTATTGGGGACAAGTACCAAGAGACCCAGTACTTC	CASSIGDKYQETQYF
TRBV7-8	many	NA	TRBJ2-7	TGTGCCAGCAGCGTGGGCGGACGATCCTACGAGCAGTACTTC	CASSVGGRSYEQYF
TRBV27	few	NA	TRBJ1-4	TGTGCCAGCAGTTTATCTGCCGGGGTTAATGAAAAACTGTTTTTT	CASSLSAGVNEKLFF
TRBV7-8	many	NA	TRBJ1-3	TGTGCCAGCAGCTTAGGGGGTATGGCTGGAAACACCATATATTTT	CASSLGGMAGNTIYF
TRBV6-2/TRBV6-3	many	NA	TRBJ2-7	TGTGCCAGCAGAGCCGACGGACTTCAGTTCTCCTACGAGCAGTACTTC	CASRADGLQFSYEQYF
TRBV11-1	NA	NA	TRBJ1-1	TGTGCCAGCAGCTTAGTTGGTGCAAGGATGAACACTGAAGCTTTCTTT	CASSLVGARMNTEAFF
TRBV28	many	NA	TRBJ2-7	TGTGCCAGCAGTTTAAGCCGGGGGGCTCCCCCCTACGAGCAGTACTTC	CASSLSRGAPPYEQYF
TRBV28	many	NA	TRBJ1-2	TGTGCCAGCGCCCTCTTGCTGGGGCTGGGCGGCTACACCTTC	CASALLLGLGGYTF
TRBV7-2	few	NA	TRBJ1-2	TGTGCCAGCTCTGCTCAACTCGGTGGGGGGCTAGGCTACACCTTC	CASSAQLGGGLGYTF
TRBV3-1	few	NA	TRBJ2-7	TGTGCCAGCAGCCAAGGAGACAGTGCCTCAGCGTACGAGCAGTACTTC	CASSQGDSASAYEQYF
TRBV6-1	many	NA	TRBJ1-4	TGTGCCAGCAGTGACCCGGGACAACGGATTGAAAAACTGTTTTTT	CASSDPGQRIEKLFF
TRBV6-5	NA	NA	TRBJ1-1	TGTGCCAGCAGTTCCGTAAGAACACTGAAAGCTTTCTTT	CASSSVRTLKAFF
TRBV5-1	many	NA	TRBJ2-7	TGCGCCAGCAGCTTGTCTTACGCCGTTCAGTACTTC	CASSLSYAVQYF
TRBV6-5	many	NA	TRBJ2-2	TGTGCCAGCAGTTACTCTTCGGGACTTAGCGGGGAGCTGTTTTTT	CASSYSSGLSGELFF
TRBV7-6	once	TRBD1	TRBJ2-7	TGTGCCAGCAGCTTAGAGGCCGGGACAGGGAGTCACGAGCAGTACTTC	CASSLEAGTGSHEQYF
TRBV12-3/TRBV12-4	many	NA	TRBJ2-2	TGTGCCAGCAGGGAGAGGGCCCTCACCGGGGAGCTGTTTTTT	CASRERALTGELFF